These 5 T cell receptor beta chains came from one sample sequenced in a study of CD8+CD57+ T cells in acquired aplastic anemia. According to the study, genomic DNA was the template for TCR beta VDJ and CDR3 profiling. TCRdb reanalysed the reads using MiXCR and keeps one entry per CDR3 protein. The sample records under 250,000 distinct CDR3 sequences, around half being singletons. Patients picked for sequencing had shown CD8+CD57+ cell expansion detected by flow cytometry. Specimen: sorted CD4+, CD8+, or CD8+CD57+ T cells (not recorded which) from PBMCs. Source of these receptors: a human donor with aplastic anemia.

A single count supports this clonotype. The genes are TRBV24-1 and TRBJ2-1; TRBD2 is a possible D gene (6 bases). Deletions cut 5 bases from V and 2 bases from J, with 12 bases between. CDR1 KGHDR and CDR2 SFDVKD come from the germline V gene. This CDR3 is 15 amino acids long. CDR3 nucleotides: TGTGCCACCAGTGCCAATAGCGGACCCTACAATGAGCAGTTCTTC. Protein: CATSANSGPYNEQFF.

The chain uses TRBV24-1 and TRBJ1-2; D is possibly TRBD1 (6 bases). The ends were cut back, 2 bases at V and 6 bases at J, with 12 bases in the middle. The germline V gene encodes CDR1 KGHDR and CDR2 SFDVKD. The CDR3 contains 14 residues. The CDR3 here is CATSDYRDSDGYTF. The CDR3 DNA follows: TGTGCCACCAGTGATTACAGGGATTCGGATGGCTACACCTTC.

This clonotype was detected once. The genes are TRBV5-6 and TRBJ2-1; 9 nucleotides align to TRBD2. The J segment lost 3 bases and the V segment lost 0 bases, leaving 7 bases of the junction unmatched. The CDR3 totals 17 residues. Germline CDR1 SGHDT, CDR2 YYEEEE. CDR3 protein: CASSLVGSGGDYNEQFF. Written as DNA, the CDR3 is TGTGCCAGCAGCTTGGTTGGTAGCGGGGGAGACTACAATGAGCAGTTCTTC.

This clonotype was counted ten times or more. This CDR3 reads CSASDYSYNEQFF. The DNA of the CDR3 is TGCAGTGCTAGTGACTACTCCTACAATGAGCAGTTCTTC. The chain recombines TRBV20-1 with TRBJ2-1; D might be TRBD2 (5 bases). The ends were cut back, 3 bases at V and 0 bases at J, with 6 bases in the middle. The CDR3 totals 13 residues. Germline assignment: CDR1 DFQATT and CDR2 SNEGSKA (reference sequence).

This clonotype has a count of ten or more. J is TRBJ1-5 and V is TRBV7-9, with D perhaps matching TRBD1 (6 bases). CDR3 size: 14 residues. Germline loops: CDR1 SEHNR, CDR2 FQNEAQ (reference sequence). V gave up 5 bases and J gave up 4 bases, with 12 bases separating them. CDR3 protein: CASSPGDINQPQHF. In nucleotides, the CDR3 is TGTGCCAGCAGCCCTGGGGACATTAATCAGCCCCAGCATTTT.